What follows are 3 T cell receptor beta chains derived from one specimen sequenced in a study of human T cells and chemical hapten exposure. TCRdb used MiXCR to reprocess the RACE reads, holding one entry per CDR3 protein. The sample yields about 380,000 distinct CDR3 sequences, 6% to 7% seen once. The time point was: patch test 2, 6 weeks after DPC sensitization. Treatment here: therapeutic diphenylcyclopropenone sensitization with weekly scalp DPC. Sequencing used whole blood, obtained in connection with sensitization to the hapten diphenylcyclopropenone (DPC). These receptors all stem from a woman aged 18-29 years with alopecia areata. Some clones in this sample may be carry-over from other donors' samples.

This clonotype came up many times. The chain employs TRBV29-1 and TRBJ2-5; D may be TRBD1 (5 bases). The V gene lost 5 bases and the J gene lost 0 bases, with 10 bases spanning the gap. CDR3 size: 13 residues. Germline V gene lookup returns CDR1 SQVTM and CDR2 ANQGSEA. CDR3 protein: CSVSQGYQETQYF. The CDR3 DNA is TGCAGCGTTTCTCAGGGTTACCAAGAGACCCAGTACTTC. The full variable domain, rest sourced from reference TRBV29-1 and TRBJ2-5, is SAVISQKPSRDICQRGTSLTIQCQVDSQVTMMFWYRQQPGQSLTLIATANQGSEATYESGFVIDKFPISRPNLTFSTLTVSNMSPEDSSIYLCSVSQGYQETQYFGPGTRLLVL.

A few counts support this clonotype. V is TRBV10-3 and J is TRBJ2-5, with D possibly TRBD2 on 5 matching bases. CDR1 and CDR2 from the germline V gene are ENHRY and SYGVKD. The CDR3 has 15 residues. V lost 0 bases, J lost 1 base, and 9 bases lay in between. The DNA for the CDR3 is TGTGCCATCAGTGAGTCGCCTGGACTCCAAGAGACCCAGTACTTC. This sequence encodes CAISESPGLQETQYF.

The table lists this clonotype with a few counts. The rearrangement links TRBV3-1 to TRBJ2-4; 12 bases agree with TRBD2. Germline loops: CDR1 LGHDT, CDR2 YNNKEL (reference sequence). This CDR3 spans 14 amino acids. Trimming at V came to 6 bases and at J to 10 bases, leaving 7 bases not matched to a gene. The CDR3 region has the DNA TGTGCCAGCAGTCCACTAGCGGGGGGACCGATTCAGTACTTC. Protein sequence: CASSPLAGGPIQYF.